This TCR beta chain stems from a study of cytomegalovirus exposure and HLA in healthy donors (dated by TCRdb to about 2017). About the full investigation: In an earlier analysis of under 750 of the donors, around 300 Gb of sequence data and 100 million or so unique TCR beta sequences from 180 million or so T cells were reported. Roughly 300 gigabases of sequencing data and 75 million to 85 million unique TCR sequences made up an early release that covered 500 to 700 HLA-typed donors. Of the 398 genotyped donors, about 80% fell in the genetic ancestry cluster associated with self-reported Caucasian donors. The study aimed to test whether cataloging public T cell receptors could reveal signatures of past pathogen exposure. The study profiled the T cell repertoires of 550 to 700 subjects by immunosequencing and related them to cytomegalovirus serostatus. In addition to the first cohort of 650 to 800 subjects, a separate validation cohort of 120 different subjects was used. To predict cytomegalovirus infection status, the study combined high-throughput TCR immunosequencing, statistical association of individual TCRs with disease status, and machine learning. To study patterns of TCR occurrence, a later analysis re-analyzed previously published TCR beta repertoires from several hundred donors and added high-resolution HLA genotyping. In the later analysis, no new phenotypic data were used to find candidate immune exposures; instead, reliance was placed on TCR beta sequences and their occurrence across donors. To decide whether each TCR beta V gene segment behaved as functional or pseudogenic, an earlier analysis of approximately 600 of the donors relied on high-throughput TCR beta sequencing. Alongside the repertoire data, information on donor age, sex, ethnicity and CMV serostatus was compiled. Genome-wide SNP genotypes for about 60% of the roughly 670 donors were used in a later genetic analysis, which treated that subset as a discovery cohort. Every repertoire in the discovery cohort had been generated on one and the same sequencing platform. HLA typing included class I and class II loci at four-digit resolution. Typing coverage differed by locus: A, B, C, DRB1 and DQB1 were typed in roughly 629-630 donors, DQA1 in about 510, DPA1 in around 600, and DPB1 in 472. Because of strong linkage in the cohort, five DR-DQ haplotypes were treated as single units for association and clustering. Among over 350 genotyped donors of the cohort, an average of roughly 240,000 unique TCR beta nucleotide sequences were sequenced per donor, around a sixth of them non-productive. Study-wide conclusions, independent of this receptor: In both the original and validation cohorts, the classifier was reported to diagnose cytomegalovirus status with high specificity and sensitivity. Immune exposure information for the cohort was limited to CMV serostatus. In a later genetic analysis, a missense DCLRE1C variant was associated with V-gene and J-gene trimming of TCR beta chains, and the association was replicated in an independent cohort. The study listed approximately 150 TCR beta chains as associated with cytomegalovirus. In a later analysis, several top co-occurrence clusters were reported to appear linked to parvovirus B19, influenza, CMV and Epstein-Barr virus. In a later analysis, HLA-associated TCR beta chains showed more clonal expansion and lower generation probabilities than non-associated chains that were equally common. The presence/absence analyses assumed that sequencing depth was roughly uniform across donors, and that assumption may not be true. Linkage disequilibrium might explain the correlated functional status among segregating V segments, but an unknown experimental factor could not be excluded. According to a later analysis, most CMV-associated TCR beta chains appeared to be HLA-restricted, and the HLA associations seemed to be driven largely by CMV exposure. In an earlier analysis of about 550 of the donors, most TCR beta V segments were observed in productive rearrangements about 87% or about 30% of the time, broadly matching IMGT annotations. A later analysis found that TCR association rates varied across HLA loci, with DRB1 alleles showing the most associated TCRs and HLA-C alleles the fewest. A later genetic analysis reported fewer N-insertions in productive TCRs among donors in an Asian-associated ancestry cluster than the approximately 700-donor mean. Some IMGT-functional V segments, including TRBV6-2 and TRBV6-3, could not be distinguished by the 87-base-pair reads and were therefore excluded. Assigning TCR associations to individual alleles was difficult when HLA alleles, especially DR and DQ, strongly co-occurred. HLA typing was unavailable for some donors at each locus, so association tests used only the typed subset. In a later analysis, about 16,000 TCR beta sequences were associated with specific HLA alleles at a false discovery rate of 0.05. In vitro tests confirmed that a few of the cytomegalovirus-associated TCR beta chains recognize cytomegalovirus antigens. A group of highly shared sequence variants was considered likely to be a technical artifact of the sequencing pipeline. The cohort was sequenced for TCR beta chains only, and without alpha or paired-chain data the features that could be detected were limited. Most TCR sequences were seen in very few donors, while some public TCRs were found in many individuals. Because counts were too low, around 18 rarely observed V segments, including chromosome 9 orphons, were left out of the earlier analysis of about 620 of the donors. A further reported finding was that TCR beta sequences accurately predicted the HLA-A and HLA-B alleles for most subjects in the first cohort. According to the authors, the approach could potentially be generalized to other disease states and immunological phenotypes.

Libraries were made using the immunoSEQ multiplex PCR assay. The multiplex PCR relied on a mix of 60 forward primers for TCR Vbeta segments and 13 reverse primers for TCR Jbeta segments. The CDR3 region of rearranged TCR beta genes was amplified from genomic DNA with a multiplex PCR assay. On the Illumina HiSeq System, the amplified TCR beta libraries were sequenced as 87-base-pair reads. The authors' pipeline ran thus. A later analysis tallied about 77 million unique TCR beta chains across the 640 or so repertoires, and approximately 12 million of those chains were shared by two or more donors. Raw reads were error-corrected and collapsed into unique sequences by a nearest-neighbor algorithm in which closely related sequences were merged to remove PCR and sequencing errors. V, D and J gene segments were assigned by aligning CDR3 sequences to IMGT reference sequences. For a sequence to be retained, at least a six-nucleotide match to both a V gene segment and a J gene segment was required. A rearrangement was called productive if the CDR3 had no stop codons and remained in frame with V and J, and every other rearrangement was called non-productive. Following IMGT convention, CDR3 was defined as the stretch from the second conserved V-encoded cysteine to the conserved J-encoded phenylalanine. The earlier analysis of about 640 of the donors excluded any sequence lacking an unambiguous match to a single V gene segment. In an earlier analysis of around 590 of the donors, a V segment was called functional when productive rearrangements were above 56.7%, and segregating when the standard deviation between donors exceeded 5%. To diagnose cytomegalovirus status from the catalog of TCR beta chain sequences, a statistical classification framework was built. A later analysis assigned V and J genes by comparing TCR nucleotide sequences with IMGT/GENE-DB human TR gene sequences. The TCRdist pipeline was used in a later analysis to assign CDR3 sequences and most-parsimonious VDJ recombination scenarios. In a later analysis, each TCR beta chain was defined by its CDR3 amino acid sequence together with its V-gene family, and reads without a unique V-gene family were excluded. To address suspected cross-contamination and a sequencing artifact, a later analysis removed 550 to 750 highly shared, low-generation-probability nucleotide sequences. In a later analysis, a clonal expansion index for each public chain was calculated from normalized within-repertoire ranks of inferred template counts. A later analysis computed generation probabilities with a VDJ recombination model fitted to out-of-frame rearrangements, and checked the results against IGoR. In a later analysis, TCR-TCR, TCR-HLA and TCR-CMV co-occurrence was scored with hypergeometric tests, and a repertoire-size bias correction was applied to TCR pairs. In a later analysis, false discovery rates were estimated by permuting HLA or CMV assignments 20 times. In a later analysis, co-occurring TCRs were grouped using DBSCAN, and TCRdist sequence similarity was added for clustering within HLA-allele-positive subsets. For co-occurrence clustering, repertoires with fewer than 30,000 or more than 120,000 public chains were excluded, along with about five repertoires with anomalous nucleotide sharing. TCRdb took this table from immuneACCESS and kept in-frame rearrangements with V and J called. Such tables lack part of the clones; where checked against another copy, unresolved V genes explain under half of the gap, and the rest is unexplained. That table furnishes V, J and clone size, whereas the DNA furnished D and trimming. The sample table includes fewer than 130,000 clones. Around 0.6% of the sample comes from the top ten.

The cohort comprised 710 or so healthy bone marrow donors. All cohort members were sampled while nominally healthy, although unrecorded immune exposures were likely present. The donor tested CMV seronegative, placing the donor among the 350 or so seronegative members of the cohort. A peripheral blood sample was collected from each donor, and TCR beta sequencing was performed on peripheral blood mononuclear cells. Genomic DNA was extracted from the blood cell samples with the Qiagen DNeasy Blood Extraction Kit. For this clone: The target of this receptor is not known.

The CDR3 spans 14 residues, from the cysteine through the phenylalanine. The only DNA kept is the CDR3, 42 bases in frame from the first base. From the germline V gene, CDR1 is SNHLY and CDR2 is FYNNEI. Trimming at the junction amounts to 6 bases on V and 3 bases on J, and the germline ends lie 11 bases apart. The TCR originated in a man aged 50 to 59 in good health and CMV-seronegative. Input material: PBMCs. The rearranged segments are TRBV2 and TRBJ1-4; the D gene is perhaps TRBD1, on 6 matching bases. The sequenced DNA: TGTGCCAGCAGCCCTTCAGGGGCTAATGAAAAACTGTTTTTT. Translated, this gives CASSPSGANEKLFF.